The 29 T cell receptor beta chains given below trace back to one sample, sequenced in a study of blood T cell repertoires in COVID-19. The method was immunoSEQ multiplex PCR; TCRdb's version includes in-frame clones alone and lacks a portion of them. This sample has about 87,000 clones; roughly 86% occur once, and the top ten carry under 6%. The sample taken for sequencing was peripheral blood. The receptors stem from a man between 40 and 49 years old with acute or convalescent COVID-19.

The chain joins TRBV6-5 to TRBJ2-7; 7 nucleotides match TRBD1. Germline loops: CDR1 MNHEY, CDR2 SVGAGI. V lost 6 bases to trimming and J lost 1 base; unmatched junction nucleotides: 3. CDR3 size: 13 residues. CDR3 nucleotide sequence: TGTGCCAGCAGGATGGGACAGTCCTACGAGCAGTACTTC. Its protein is CASRMGQSYEQYF.

This clone was detected once. V and J are TRBV4-3 and TRBJ1-1; D is ambiguous. Per germline, CDR1 LGHNA and CDR2 YSLEER. Trimming pared 1 base from V and 4 bases from J, leaving 10 bases between. The CDR3 length is 14 residues. The DNA of the CDR3 is TGCGCCAGCAGCCAAGTCATGGGGAGCACTGAAGCTTTCTTT. It codes for CASSQVMGSTEAFF.

The chain joins TRBV19 to TRBJ1-1; D is undetermined. There are 16 residues in the CDR3. With 3 bases removed from V and 4 bases from J, the gap between germline ends came to 18 bases. CDR1 is LNHDA and CDR2 is SQIVND in the germline V gene (reference sequence). The CDR3 DNA sequence: TGTGCCAGTAGTATTCCTCAGACCCGAGAGGTCACTGAAGCTTTCTTT. Protein sequence: CASSIPQTREVTEAFF.

The chain carries TRBV10-1 and TRBJ2-3, with D unclear. The CDR3 has 15 amino acids. In germline, CDR1 is WNHNN, CDR2 SYGVQD (reference sequence). Trimming cost V 2 bases and J 1 base, with 10 bases left between them. The CDR3 DNA reads as TGCGCCAGCAGTGAGGTGGCAGGTGGCACAGATACGCAGTATTTT. Its translation is CASSEVAGGTDTQYF.

The chain recombines TRBV3-1 (or the pseudogene TRBV3-2) with TRBJ1-6, with D possibly matching TRBD1 (6 bases). Germline CDR1 and CDR2: LGHDT and YNNKEL (reference sequence). The ends were cut back, 5 bases at V and 8 bases at J, with 16 bases in the middle. The CDR3 loop spans 15 amino acids. The CDR3 nucleotides read TGTGCCAGCAGCGGATATGGGGCAGGGGATTCACCCCTCCACTTT. Its translation: CASSGYGAGDSPLHF.

The chain employs TRBV27 and TRBJ2-3, with 7 bases aligning to TRBD1. The CDR3 loop spans 14 amino acids. J lost 6 bases, V lost 6 bases, and 9 bases had no gene match. Germline loops: CDR1 MNHEY, CDR2 SMNVEV (reference sequence). CDR3 sequence: CASSDRAARDTQYF. Here the CDR3 DNA reads TGTGCCAGCAGCGACAGGGCGGCAAGGGATACGCAGTATTTT.

The V and J genes are TRBV4-1 and TRBJ2-7; 10 bases agree with TRBD1. This CDR3 has 15 residues. The V segment lost 0 bases and the J segment 3 bases; nucleotides outside the gene matches: 2. CDR1 is MGHRA and CDR2 is YSYEKL in the germline V gene. CDR3 sequence reads: CASSQERTGGYEQYF. In DNA form, the CDR3 reads TGCGCCAGCAGCCAAGAGCGGACAGGGGGCTACGAGCAGTACTTC.

Of note for this clone: The sample holds other DNA sequences that translate to the same CDR3. This chain links TRBV19 with TRBJ2-6; 8 nucleotides agree with TRBD1. V was clipped by 5 bases and J by 4 bases; unmatched bases: 7. The germline gives CDR1 LNHDA, CDR2 SQIVND (reference sequence). The CDR3 length is 16 residues. The CDR3 nucleotides are TGTGCCAGTAGTCCTCAGGGGGCGGGGGGGGCCAACGTCCTGACTTTC. It is translated as CASSPQGAGGANVLTF.

V and J are TRBV5-5 and TRBJ2-1, with 8 positions matching TRBD1. This CDR3 has 14 amino acids. Germline trimming cut 4 bases from V and 6 bases from J; bases unmatched to any gene: 6. Germline loops: CDR1 SGHKS, CDR2 YYEKEE (reference sequence). As DNA, the CDR3 is TGTGCCAGCAGCCCTAGGGACAGGAGCAATGAGCAGTTCTTC. Translation gives CASSPRDRSNEQFF.

This sequence joins TRBV11-3 and TRBJ2-1; 7 bases map to TRBD2. The CDR3 runs 15 residues. With 2 bases clipped from V and 5 bases from J, the junction kept 6 bases outside the gene matches. Per the germline V gene, CDR1 is SGHNT and CDR2 is YENEEA. The CDR3, as DNA: TGTGCCAGCAGCTTACGAGCGGGAAAAAACAATGAGCAGTTCTTC. This gives the protein CASSLRAGKNNEQFF. The full variable domain, rest sourced from reference TRBV11-3 and TRBJ2-1, is EAGVVQSPRYKIIEKKQPVAFWCNPISGHNTLYWYLQNLGQGPELLIRYENEEAVDDSQLPKDRFSAERLKGVDSTLKIQPAELGDSAVYLCASSLRAGKNNEQFFGPGTRLTVL.

V gene TRBV5-1 combines with J gene TRBJ2-3; a possible D gene is TRBD2 (6 bases). Germline CDR1 and CDR2: SGHRS and YFSETQ. V was pared by 7 bases and J by 0 bases, with 12 bases between. The CDR3 totals 14 residues. The CDR3 bases are TGCGCCAGCCAACCGGGACTCAGCACAGATACGCAGTATTTT. Amino acid sequence: CASQPGLSTDTQYF.

V gene TRBV7-8 combines with J gene TRBJ1-2; possible D gene TRBD1, 5 bases. V lost 3 bases and J lost 2, with 10 bases in between. CDR1 SGHVS and CDR2 FQNEAQ come from the germline V gene. This CDR3 contains 14 residues. Written as DNA, the CDR3 is TGTGCCAGCAGCTTCTCGACAGCAAACTATGGCTACACCTTC. Translating it yields CASSFSTANYGYTF.

The chain's CDR3 is CASSVGLATDEQYF. The CDR3, as DNA: TGTGCCAGCAGCGTAGGACTAGCCACAGACGAGCAGTACTTC. The V and J genes are TRBV9 and TRBJ2-7, with 7 nucleotides matching TRBD2. With V trimmed by 0 bases and J by 5 bases, 5 bases remained unmatched. CDR1 SGDLS and CDR2 YYNGEE come from the germline V gene. CDR3 length: 14 amino acids.

This clone has just one count. The chain uses TRBV5-8 and TRBJ1-5; a weak D match, TRBD1 (5 bases). The CDR3 contains 15 residues. The germline V gene encodes CDR1 SGHTS and CDR2 YDEGEE. Trimming pared 4 bases from V and 1 base from J, leaving 12 bases between. The CDR3 spells CASSLGQGSNQPQHF. DNA for the CDR3: TGTGCCAGCAGCCTGGGCCAGGGCAGCAATCAGCCCCAGCATTTT.

This chain uses TRBV5-1 with TRBJ1-2, with a weak D call TRBD1 (5 bases). The CDR3 has 13 amino acids. Germline loops: CDR1 SGHRS, CDR2 YFSETQ. Trimming took 0 bases from V and 6 from J, leaving 9 bases between them. CDR3 in amino acids: CASSLGGDDGYTF. CDR3 DNA sequence: TGCGCCAGCAGCTTGGGCGGGGACGATGGCTACACCTTC.

Comments on this clone: Other DNA sequences of this sample code for an identical CDR3. The gene calls are TRBV20-1 and TRBJ2-1; tentative D call: TRBD1 (6 bases). The length of the CDR3 is 11 residues. The germline gives CDR1 DFQATT, CDR2 SNEGSKA (reference sequence). Deletions cut 6 bases from V and 4 bases from J, with 7 bases between. In DNA form, the CDR3 reads TGCAGTGCCGGACAGTACAATGAGCAGTTCTTC. It codes for CSAGQYNEQFF.

Here the CDR3 reads CASSQDGGDLQYF. The DNA of the CDR3 is TGCGCCAGCAGCCAAGATGGGGGGGATCTACAGTACTTC. The chain links TRBV4-1 to TRBJ2-4, with TRBD2 matching 7 bases. The CDR3 length is 13 residues. V lost 0 bases, J lost 13 bases, and 6 bases stayed unmatched. CDR1 and CDR2 (germline): MGHRA, YSYEKL.

This chain links TRBV7-8 with TRBJ1-6; possibly TRBD1 for D (6 bases). CDR1 is SGHVS and CDR2 is FQNEAQ in the germline V gene. Between the trimmed V and J ends, which lost 1 base and 0 bases, there was a span of 16 bases. The CDR3 spans 19 residues. The CDR3 DNA reads TGTGCCAGCAGCTTAGACGGGACACCAACAAGCTCCTATAATTCACCCCTCCACTTT. Protein sequence: CASSLDGTPTSSYNSPLHF.

This chain links TRBV19 with TRBJ1-4; D not certain. Trimming cost V 3 bases and J 1 base, with 9 bases left between them. Per the germline V gene, CDR1 is LNHDA and CDR2 is SQIVND (reference sequence). The CDR3 is 15 residues long. CDR3 in amino acids: CASSMSGGTNEKLFF. The CDR3 nucleotides are TGTGCCAGTAGTATGTCAGGAGGAACTAATGAAAAACTGTTTTTT.

The chain links TRBV19 to TRBJ1-2; 8 nucleotides line up with TRBD1. Germline CDR1 LNHDA, CDR2 SQIVND (reference sequence). The junction had 3 bases not matched to a gene; V was cut back by 8 bases and J by 4 bases. This CDR3 is 12 amino acids long. The CDR3 sequence: CASQDRAYGYTF. The CDR3 DNA reads TGTGCCAGTCAGGACAGGGCCTATGGCTACACCTTC. Together with reference TRBV19 and TRBJ1-2, the CDR3 gives the full variable domain: DGGITQSPKYLFRKEGQNVTLSCEQNLNHDAMYWYRQDPGQGLRLIYYSQIVNDFQKGDIAEGYSVSREKKESFPLTVTSAQKNPTAFYLCASQDRAYGYTFGSGTRLTVV.

The chain combines TRBV5-1 with TRBJ2-2; D is unresolved. Trimming stripped 5 bases from V and 5 bases from J, with 13 bases between. The CDR3 covers 14 residues. Germline V lookup: CDR1 SGHRS, CDR2 YFSETQ. The CDR3 DNA follows: TGCGCCAGCAGGGCCAGTACTACGACCGGGGAGCTGTTTTTT. The encoded protein is CASRASTTTGELFF.

In this sample, this clone turned up once. The rearrangement joins TRBV15 to TRBJ2-3, with TRBD2 matching over 11 bases. CDR3 length: 18 amino acids. Losses at the gene ends were 1 base for V and 7 bases for J; bases not matched to a gene: 13. Germline CDR1 and CDR2: LNHNV and YYDKDF (reference sequence). CDR3 region: CATSRVGTSGGIENTQYF. The CDR3, as DNA: TGTGCCACCAGCAGAGTCGGCACTAGCGGGGGAATAGAAAATACGCAGTATTTT.

The V gene is TRBV6-5, the J gene TRBJ2-7, with 10 bases aligning to TRBD1. The CDR3 is made up of 16 amino acids. V lost 4 bases, J lost 4 bases, and 10 bases stayed unmatched. The germline CDR1 and CDR2 sequences are MNHEY and SVGAGI. The CDR3 loop is CASSSIPGQGSYEQYF. The CDR3 coding sequence is TGTGCCAGCAGTTCCATCCCGGGACAGGGGTCGTACGAGCAGTACTTC.

This sequence joins TRBV6-5 and TRBJ1-4; unclear D gene. CDR1 MNHEY and CDR2 SVGAGI come from the germline V gene. Trimming took 5 bases from V and 1 from J, leaving 11 bases between them. The CDR3 length is 15 residues. CDR3 sequence reads: CASSPQTGTNEKLFF. The CDR3 nucleotides read TGTGCCAGCAGTCCTCAGACGGGAACTAATGAAAAACTGTTTTTT.

The chain is built from TRBV5-1 and TRBJ2-2, with a tentative D call TRBD2 (6 bases). CDR1 and CDR2 (germline): SGHRS, YFSETQ. CDR3 length: 15 residues. The V and J ends lost 2 bases and 5 bases respectively, with 13 bases between them. This chain's CDR3 is CASSFGGAGTGELFF. The CDR3 DNA reads TGCGCCAGCAGCTTTGGCGGGGCGGGGACCGGGGAGCTGTTTTTT.

The rearrangement links TRBV4-2 to TRBJ1-1; TRBD1 matches 7 bases. The CDR3 covers 16 residues. The germline gives CDR1 LGHNA, CDR2 YNFKEQ. V was clipped by 1 base and J by 4 bases; unmatched bases: 9. DNA of the CDR3: TGTGCCAGCAGCCAAGTATTGGCAGGGGGGACCACTGAAGCTTTCTTT. Protein sequence: CASSQVLAGGTTEAFF.

The chain uses TRBV6-5 and TRBJ1-2; 8 nucleotides align to TRBD1. Germline V lookup: CDR1 MNHEY, CDR2 SVGAGI. J gave up 4 bases and V 8 bases, and 6 bases lay outside the gene matches. The CDR3 totals 13 residues. The chain's CDR3 is CASGLGTGYGYTF. In DNA form, the CDR3 reads TGTGCCAGCGGGCTCGGGACAGGCTATGGCTACACCTTC.

V gene TRBV5-1 combines with J gene TRBJ1-2; 8 bases are a match to TRBD1. Unmatched junction bases numbered 11, after V lost 5 bases and J lost 2 bases. There are 16 residues in the CDR3. CDR1 is SGHRS, CDR2 YFSETQ, per germline. The CDR3 spells CASSYDQGARNYGYTF. The CDR3 DNA reads TGCGCCAGCAGTTACGACCAGGGGGCAAGGAACTATGGCTACACCTTC.

The V call is TRBV5-4, the J call TRBJ2-1; 8 nucleotides line up with TRBD2. The CDR3 extends over 17 amino acids. Trimming cost V 3 bases and J 6 bases; bases outside gene matches: 14. Germline values: CDR1 SGHNT, CDR2 YYREEE (reference sequence). The CDR3 DNA reads as TGTGCCAGCAGCTCGAGACTACCGGGACTAGGGCCCAATGAGCAGTTCTTC. This gives the protein CASSSRLPGLGPNEQFF.